This entry concerns a single TCR beta chain. This clone came up a few times. No cognate antigen has been identified for it. No qualities accompany the bases; no much larger clone lies one base away. The source of the sample is a study of early stage breast cancer tumors listed by TCRdb under 2017. As for the study more broadly: Of the 16 invasive breast tumors, twelve were found to be estrogen receptor-positive, progesterone receptor-positive and HER2-negative. Of the roughly twelve ER+/PR+/HER2- tumors, eight were classified as invasive ductal carcinomas and four as invasive lobular carcinomas. On average, each sample had roughly 10-fold read coverage. Across all samples, 2,651,842 templates representing under 1.3 million unique clonotypes were detected. Overall study outcomes, separate from this receptor: Compared with adjacent normal breast tissue, tumors had higher clonality and around 2.7-fold greater T cell density. Repertoires from blood and normal breast were more alike than repertoires from blood and tumor, and in about 85% of the 16 patients, comparing each tissue with blood separated tumor from normal. Enriched TCRB sequences shared across patients were mostly commonly generated sequences, unlikely to play an important role in the tumor microenvironment. Analysis by tumor subtype was prevented by the small cohort size. Chain pairing and functional markers such as CD4, CD8 and FOXP3 were missed by bulk genomic DNA sequencing of unsorted cells.

Each sample was amplified as two independent genomic DNA replicates: around 0.47 ug for blood and around 1.5 ug for tumor or normal breast. Following the manufacturer's instructions, the ImmunoSeq Intro kit was used to carry out TCRB sequencing on genomic DNA. For absolute quantification, the roughly 32-cycle multiplex PCR included proprietary primers along with spike-in control sequences. Single-end 150-bp reads were used to sequence an 87-bp fragment spanning the CDR3 and the flanking V and J genes. Each lane of an Illumina MiSeq using version 3.0 chemistry carried seven multiplexed samples, with two replicates per sample. As for how the authors treated the data: The vendor's proprietary pipeline handled the raw data processing, merging both replicates into a single result for each sample. A clonotype was defined as productive rearrangements that share the same V-gene family, CDR3 amino acid sequence and J-gene segment. Clonality was computed as 1 minus the normalized Shannon entropy (Pielou evenness) of TCRB abundances. To estimate T cell density, the total number of templates was divided by the input cell count, which was inferred from how much DNA went in. Recon with default parameters was used to estimate total repertoire diversity and clonality. Tumor-enriched clonotypes were defined as having over 0.1% abundance in tumor and at least 32-fold higher abundance than in normal breast. TCRdb holds this immuneACCESS table with in-frame rearrangements only. Some clones are missing; in checked studies, unresolved V genes explain under half, and the rest has no known cause. The V and J calls and clone size are taken from that table; D and trimming were inferred from the DNA. The sample has about 51,000 clones on record, more than 70% of them singletons. Roughly 3.5% of the sample is taken by the ten largest.

There are 14 amino acids in the CDR3, from cysteine to phenylalanine inclusive. The retained sequence is limited to the CDR3, 42 bases, with the frame set at the first base. Trimming takes 0 bases from V and 3 bases from J, and the germline ends sit 5 bases apart. The germline V gene encodes CDR1 SGHTA and CDR2 FQGNSA. The study profiled bulk TCR beta-chain repertoires in matched peripheral blood, tumor and adjacent normal breast tissue taken from about 15 patients with early-stage breast cancer. Before surgery, about 5-10 mL of whole blood was collected into EDTA tubes and then processed within 2 hours. Peripheral blood mononuclear cells were isolated by Ficoll-Paque centrifugation in SepMate-50 tubes. For storage in liquid nitrogen, PBMCs were cryopreserved as aliquots of 2 to 4 million cells in around 90% FBS with about 10% DMSO. The Qiagen AllPrep DNA/RNA Mini kit was used to extract genomic DNA.

Material for sequencing was blood. This sequence originates from a person aged 35 to 50 with breast cancer. The V and J segments used are TRBV7-2 and TRBJ2-2; the D segment cannot be called with confidence. The sequenced DNA is TGTGCCAGCAGCTTAGCTGGGGACACCGGGGAGCTGTTTTTT. This is translated as CASSLAGDTGELFF.